The present T cell receptor beta chain was sequenced within a study of T cells expressing NK-cell markers. TCRdb reprocessed the 5' RACE reads; each CDR3 protein has one entry and no DNA is given. The data include roughly 180,000 distinct CDR3 sequences; the top ten clones carry 20% to 25%. In germline, CDR1 is DFQATT, CDR2 SNEGSKA (reference sequence). This CDR3 comprises 13 residues. The source of this sequence is a man aged 18-70 years in good health. V and J are TRBV20-1 and TRBJ1-1; the D call of TRBD1 rests on TCRdb alone, since no DNA is present to check it. Sample: blood T cells: a sorted CD56 or NKG2C T cell subset, CD4+ or CD8+ T cells, or bulk PBMC T cells (not recorded which). The chain's CDR3 is CSARDQWGRKAFF.